The 17 T cell receptor beta chains below come from one sample, sequenced in a study of identical twins. One entry per CDR3 protein, called by TCRdb with MiXCR from the 5' RACE reads. The sample lists about 470,000 distinct CDR3 sequences, roughly 26% occurring once. The data also belong to a second study, concerning T cells expressing NK-cell markers.

The sequencing input was CD4+ T cells sorted from blood. The receptors shown here come from a woman aged 18-29 years in good health.

The sample holds many counts of this clonotype. The chain combines TRBV12-3 or TRBV12-4 with TRBJ2-2, with D unresolved. Trimming pared 7 bases from V and 1 base from J, leaving 10 bases between. The length of the CDR3 is 14 residues. The CDR3 DNA follows: TGTGCCAGCAACCTTCTAGTGAACACCGGGGAGCTGTTTTTT. This codes for CASNLLVNTGELFF.

The J gene is TRBJ2-6, the V gene TRBV9; no clear D gene. The CDR3 covers 16 residues. CDR1 is SGDLS, CDR2 YYNGEE, per germline. Deletions cut 0 bases from V and 3 bases from J, with 10 bases between. The CDR3 region is CASSVEPPRGANVLTF. For the CDR3, the DNA is TGTGCCAGCAGCGTAGAACCCCCTCGTGGGGCCAACGTCCTGACTTTC.

The chain joins TRBV20-1 to TRBJ2-5, with a weak D call TRBD2 (6 bases). Trimming removed 6 bases at V and 5 bases at J, with 22 bases between. The CDR3 has 15 amino acids. The V gene's germline CDR1 is DFQATT and CDR2 SNEGSKA (reference sequence). The CDR3 DNA is TGCAGTGCGATGCCCGGGGGAGGCATTAGGGAGACCCAGTACTTC. This gives the protein CSAMPGGGIRETQYF.

V usage is TRBV5-1 and J usage is TRBJ2-1; D is perhaps TRBD1 (6 bases). The ends were cut back, 5 bases at V and 5 bases at J, with 14 bases in the middle. Germline V gene lookup returns CDR1 SGHRS and CDR2 YFSETQ. The CDR3 has 14 residues. CDR3 sequence (DNA): TGCGCCAGCAGAATTGCCACAGGGAACAATGAGCAGTTCTTC. Its protein is CASRIATGNNEQFF.

This clonotype has only a few counts. J is TRBJ2-3 and V is TRBV6-2 or TRBV6-3, with TRBD1 matching over 9 bases. CDR3 length equals 12 residues. V lost 6 bases, J lost 13 bases, and 8 bases stayed unmatched. Germline loops: CDR1 MNHEY, CDR2 SVGEGT. CDR3 residues: CASRARQGEKYF. The CDR3 bases are TGTGCCAGCAGGGCTCGACAGGGGGAGAAGTATTTT.

This clonotype has a handful of counts. The V call is TRBV15, the J call TRBJ2-7; 8 nucleotides match TRBD1. The V and J ends lost 0 bases and 3 bases, in that order; junction bases with no gene match: 7. The CDR3 spans 16 residues. CDR1 is LNHNV and CDR2 is YYDKDF in the germline V gene (reference sequence). This chain's CDR3 is CATSRDGQGPFYEQYF. CDR3 sequence (DNA): TGTGCCACCAGCAGAGATGGACAGGGTCCTTTCTACGAGCAGTACTTC.

The rearrangement joins TRBV7-2 to TRBJ2-7, with a possible D match to TRBD1 (7 bases). Germline lookup yields CDR1 SGHTA and CDR2 FQGNSA. This CDR3 comprises 15 residues. V was clipped by 0 bases and J by 2 bases, with 11 bases between them. The CDR3 DNA follows: TGTGCCAGCAGCTTAGCGCGGGACAGAGCCTACGAGCAGTACTTC. Its translation: CASSLARDRAYEQYF.

The chain has TRBV5-1 and TRBJ2-4; 8 bases match TRBD1. J was trimmed by 6 bases and V by 0 bases; bases with no gene match: 5. CDR1 and CDR2 (germline): SGHRS, YFSETQ. The CDR3 has 15 amino acids. The CDR3 loop reads CASSLESGGRNIQYF. CDR3 bases: TGCGCCAGCAGCTTGGAGTCAGGGGGCAGAAACATTCAGTACTTC.

V usage is TRBV18 and J usage is TRBJ2-1, with TRBD1 as a possible D gene (6 bases). CDR1 is KGHSH and CDR2 is LQKENI in the germline V gene. V was clipped by 6 bases and J by 0 bases, with 12 bases between them. The CDR3 spans 15 residues. In nucleotides, the CDR3 is TGTGCCAGCTCGCCAGGGGAGAGCTCCTACAATGAGCAGTTCTTC. Amino acids: CASSPGESSYNEQFF.

The chain recombines TRBV6-2 or TRBV6-3 with TRBJ1-2, with TRBD1 as a possible D gene (5 bases). The CDR3 extends over 15 amino acids. CDR1 MNHEY and CDR2 SVGEGT come from the germline V gene. With 4 bases removed from V and 2 bases from J, the gap between germline ends came to 14 bases. CDR3 protein: CASSSGGFINYGYTF. CDR3 DNA sequence: TGTGCCAGCAGTTCGGGGGGGTTCATCAACTATGGCTACACCTTC.

This CDR3 is CASSLDRVGKTQYF. In nucleotides, the CDR3 is TGCGCCAGCAGCTTGGACAGGGTCGGAAAGACCCAGTACTTC. V is TRBV5-1 and J is TRBJ2-5, with a possible D match to TRBD1 (6 bases). The CDR3 length is 14 residues. The germline V gene has CDR1 SGHRS and CDR2 YFSETQ. V lost 0 bases to trimming and J lost 6 bases, with 12 bases between them.

The chain employs TRBV20-1 and TRBJ2-3; 12 bases map to TRBD2. CDR3 size: 15 residues. The trim removed 6 bases at V and 6 bases at J, leaving 10 bases unmatched. Germline V gives CDR1 DFQATT, CDR2 SNEGSKA (reference sequence). CDR3 nucleotides: TGCAGTGCCATACTAGCGGGGGGCGTATGGGATACGCAGTATTTT. Translation gives CSAILAGGVWDTQYF.

This clonotype turned up a few times. V usage is TRBV4-3 and J usage is TRBJ2-3; 10 bases map to TRBD2. Germline CDR1 reads LGHNA; CDR2 reads YSLEER. Germline trimming cut 0 bases from V and 4 bases from J; bases unmatched to any gene: 7. The CDR3 has 17 amino acids. The CDR3: CASSQDREREGPDTQYF. Written as DNA, the CDR3 is TGCGCCAGCAGCCAAGATCGGGAGCGGGAGGGACCAGATACGCAGTATTTT.

This clonotype was recorded a few times. The chain is built from TRBV29-1 and TRBJ1-5, with 7 bases lining up with TRBD1. Trimming at V came to 7 bases and at J to 3 bases, leaving 6 bases not matched to a gene. In germline, CDR1 is SQVTM, CDR2 ANQGSEA. This CDR3 comprises 13 residues. CDR3 bases: TGCAGCGCGGGCAGGGGGGACAATCAGCCCCAGCATTTT. It is translated as CSAGRGDNQPQHF.

The chain employs TRBV7-2 and TRBJ2-6; D remains unclear. Trimming stripped 1 base from V and 4 bases from J, with 8 bases between. Germline V lookup: CDR1 SGHTA, CDR2 FQGNSA. The CDR3 spans 15 residues. CDR3 protein: CASSLEPAGANVLTF. CDR3 coding DNA: TGTGCCAGCAGCTTAGAGCCGGCGGGGGCCAACGTCCTGACTTTC.

This clonotype has only a few counts. The V gene is TRBV4-2, the J gene TRBJ2-1; TRBD1 aligns across 10 bases. The germline V gene has CDR1 LGHNA and CDR2 YNFKEQ. J lost 4 bases, V lost 0 bases, and 9 bases had no gene match. The CDR3 length is 18 residues. The CDR3 protein is CASSQDTIPGQGYNEQFF. The CDR3 DNA follows: TGTGCCAGCAGCCAAGATACGATCCCGGGACAGGGGTACAATGAGCAGTTCTTC.

There are a few counts of this clonotype. This rearrangement joins TRBV2 to TRBJ2-7, with D perhaps matching TRBD1 (5 bases). Between the trimmed V and J ends, which lost 2 bases and 6 bases, there was a span of 14 bases. This CDR3 region has 14 residues. Germline V gene data show CDR1 as SNHLY and CDR2 as FYNNEI. The CDR3: CASSELTARSEQYF. Written as DNA, the CDR3 is TGTGCCAGCAGTGAATTGACAGCTCGCTCCGAGCAGTACTTC.